What follows is one T cell receptor (beta chain) and its context. Its cognate antigen is unknown. It was with 60 Vbeta and 13 Jbeta primers that the PCR ran. TCRdb's table, derived via immunoSEQ multiplex PCR, lists solely in-frame clones and lacks some. This table holds about 130,000 clones, about 74% found once. The data derive from a study of cytomegalovirus exposure and HLA in healthy donors. Overall study results and limits: CMV serostatus stood as the only immune exposure information on hand. Apparent HLA restriction characterized most CMV-associated TCR beta chains in a later analysis. Analysis was carried out at a later point, and it linked a missense DCLRE1C variant to TCR beta V- and J-gene trimming.

This CDR3 has 13 amino acids. Germline CDR1 reads MNHEY; CDR2 reads SMNVEV (reference sequence). V lost 3 bases to trimming and J lost 4 bases, with 9 bases between them. The chain has TRBV27 and TRBJ1-2, with TRBD1 as a possible D gene (6 bases). Material: PBMCs. The source of this sequence is a woman aged 45-59 years in good health and CMV-seropositive. The CDR3 DNA reads TGTGCCAGCAGTTTGAACAGGGCCTATGGCTACACCTTC. The encoded protein is CASSLNRAYGYTF.